This TCR beta chain was captured by sequencing in a study of shared clonotypes between healthy human individuals. Some clones are missing from TCRdb's copy, which holds only in-frame ones; the method was immunoSEQ multiplex PCR. Of just under 350,000 clones in the sample, roughly 80% were seen once. Germline values: CDR1 SEHNR, CDR2 FQNEAQ (reference sequence). The CDR3 has 12 amino acids. With 3 bases removed from V and 8 bases from J, the gap between germline ends came to 8 bases. The material sequenced was memory CD4+ T cells sorted from blood. Noted subset: CD45RA-negative fraction. The chain employs TRBV7-9 and TRBJ2-1; the D is unclear. This sequence was found in a man younger than 45 in good health. The CDR3 region is CASSLLGDEQFF. CDR3 DNA sequence: TGTGCCAGCAGCTTGCTCGGCGATGAGCAGTTCTTC.